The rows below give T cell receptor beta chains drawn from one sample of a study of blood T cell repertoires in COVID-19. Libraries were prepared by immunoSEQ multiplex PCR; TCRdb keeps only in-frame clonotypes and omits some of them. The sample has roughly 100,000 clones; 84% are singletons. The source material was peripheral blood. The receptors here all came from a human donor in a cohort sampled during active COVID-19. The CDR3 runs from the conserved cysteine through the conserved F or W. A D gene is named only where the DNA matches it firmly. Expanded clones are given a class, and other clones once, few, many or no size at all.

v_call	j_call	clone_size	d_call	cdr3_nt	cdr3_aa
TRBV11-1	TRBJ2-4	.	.	TGTGCCAGCAGTTTCTCTGGCATTTACGTTCAGTACTTC	CASSFSGIYVQYF
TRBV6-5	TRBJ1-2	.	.	TGTGCCAGCATAGTGAGGGGGGGGGTCCACTATGGCTACACCTTC	CASIVRGGVHYGYTF
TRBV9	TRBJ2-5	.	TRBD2	TGTGCCAGCAGCGTCACCCCTAGCGGGGGGGCAGAGACCCAGTACTTC	CASSVTPSGGAETQYF
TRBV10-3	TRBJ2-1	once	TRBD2	TGTGCCATGGGGACTAGGATCGGCAATGAGCAGTTCTTC	CAMGTRIGNEQFF
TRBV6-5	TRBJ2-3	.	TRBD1	TGTGCCAGCAGCCCGGGACAGCTTGAAGGAGATACGCAGTATTTT	CASSPGQLEGDTQYF
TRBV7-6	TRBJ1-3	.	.	TGTGCCAGCAGCTCTTTCCTACGCGACTCTGGAAACACCATATATTTT	CASSSFLRDSGNTIYF
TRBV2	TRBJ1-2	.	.	TGTGCCAGCAGCGGTGACTACTATGGCTACACCTTC	CASSGDYYGYTF
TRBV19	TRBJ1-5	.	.	TGTGCCAGTAGTTTCGGGTACACCCAGCATTTT	CASSFGYTQHF
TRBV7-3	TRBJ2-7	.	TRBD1	TGTGCCAGCAGCTTAACCCCGGGACAGGCCTACGAGCAGTACTTC	CASSLTPGQAYEQYF
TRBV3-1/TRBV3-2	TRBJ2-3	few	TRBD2	TGTGCCAGCAGCCCAGCGGGGGGTACAGATACGCAGTATTTT	CASSPAGGTDTQYF
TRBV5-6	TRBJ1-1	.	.	TGTGCCAGCAGGTTTCCGGGTGCGGCTGAAGCTTTCTTT	CASRFPGAAEAFF
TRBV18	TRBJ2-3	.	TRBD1	TGTGCCAGCTCACCAGCGACAGGGACCACAGATACGCAGTATTTT	CASSPATGTTDTQYF
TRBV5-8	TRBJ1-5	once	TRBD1	TGTGCCAGCAGCTTGGAGACAGGGCTGGGCAATCAGCCCCAGCATTTT	CASSLETGLGNQPQHF
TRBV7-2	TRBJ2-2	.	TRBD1	TGTGCCAGCAGCTCGAGGACAGGGCGGAGGACCGGGGAGCTGTTTTTT	CASSSRTGRRTGELFF
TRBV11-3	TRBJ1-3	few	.	TGTGCCAGCAGCTTACCGACAGATGGAAACACCATATATTTT	CASSLPTDGNTIYF
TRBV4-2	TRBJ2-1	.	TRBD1	TGTGCCAGCAGCCAACAACAGGGGACGCCCTACAATGAGCAGTTCTTC	CASSQQQGTPYNEQFF
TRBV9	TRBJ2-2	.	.	TGTGCCAGCAGCCCGCGCGGGGACGGGAGCACCGGGGAGCTGTTTTTT	CASSPRGDGSTGELFF
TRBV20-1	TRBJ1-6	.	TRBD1	TGCAGTGCTAGTAAGGGACAGGGGGCGAATTCACCCCTCCACTTT	CSASKGQGANSPLHF
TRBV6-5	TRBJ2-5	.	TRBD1	TGTGCCAGCCGTTCTATAGGGGGCGCCGAGACCCAGTACTTC	CASRSIGGAETQYF
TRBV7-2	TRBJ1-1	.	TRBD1	TGTGCCAGCAGTCCACAGGGGGCGGTGAATACTGAAGCTTTCTTT	CASSPQGAVNTEAFF